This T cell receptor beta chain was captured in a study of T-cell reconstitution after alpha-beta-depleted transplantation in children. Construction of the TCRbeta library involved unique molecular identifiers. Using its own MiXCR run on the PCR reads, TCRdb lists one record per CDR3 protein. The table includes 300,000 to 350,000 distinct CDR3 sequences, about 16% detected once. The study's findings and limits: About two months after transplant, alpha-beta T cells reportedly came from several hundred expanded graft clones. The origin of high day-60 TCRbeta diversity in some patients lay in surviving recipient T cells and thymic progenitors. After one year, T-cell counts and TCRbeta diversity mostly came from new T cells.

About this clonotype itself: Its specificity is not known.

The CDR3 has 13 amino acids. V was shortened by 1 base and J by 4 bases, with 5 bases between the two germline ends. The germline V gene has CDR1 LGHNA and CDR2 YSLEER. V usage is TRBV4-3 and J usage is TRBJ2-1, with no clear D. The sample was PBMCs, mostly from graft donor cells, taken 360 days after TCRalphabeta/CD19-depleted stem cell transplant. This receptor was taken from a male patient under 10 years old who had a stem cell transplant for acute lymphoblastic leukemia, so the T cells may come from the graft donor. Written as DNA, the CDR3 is TGCGCCAGCAGCCAAGGCATTTACAATGAGCAGTTCTTC. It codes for CASSQGIYNEQFF.